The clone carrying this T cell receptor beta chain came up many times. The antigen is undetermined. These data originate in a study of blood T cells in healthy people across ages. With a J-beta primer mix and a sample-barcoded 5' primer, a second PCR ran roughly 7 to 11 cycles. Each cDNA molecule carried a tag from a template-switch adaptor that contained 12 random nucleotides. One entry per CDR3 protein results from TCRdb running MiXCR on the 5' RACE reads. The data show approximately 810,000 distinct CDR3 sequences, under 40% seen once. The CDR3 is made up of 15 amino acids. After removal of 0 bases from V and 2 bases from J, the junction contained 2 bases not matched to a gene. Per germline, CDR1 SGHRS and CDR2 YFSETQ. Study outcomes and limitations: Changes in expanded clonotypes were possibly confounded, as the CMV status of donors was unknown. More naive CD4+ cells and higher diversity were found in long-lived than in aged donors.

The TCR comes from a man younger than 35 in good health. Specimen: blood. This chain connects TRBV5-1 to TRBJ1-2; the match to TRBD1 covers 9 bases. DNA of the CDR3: TGCGCCAGCAGCTTGGGGACAGGGGTAAACTATGGCTACACCTTC. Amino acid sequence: CASSLGTGVNYGYTF.